These 9 T cell receptor beta chains originate from one sample sequenced in a study of cytomegalovirus exposure and HLA in healthy donors. The PCR contained 60 Vbeta and 13 Jbeta primers. Assay used: immunoSEQ multiplex PCR; TCRdb lists only in-frame clones, some missing. The data contain some 130,000 clones, around 73% of them singletons. The sequenced material came from PBMCs. These receptor sequences come from a female donor in good health and CMV-seronegative.

The rearrangement links TRBV30 to TRBJ1-2, with 7 bases that match TRBD1. This CDR3 is 15 amino acids long. Trimming cost V 2 bases and J 8 bases; bases outside gene matches: 14. Germline V CDR1 and CDR2: GTSNPN, SVGIG (reference sequence). CDR3 in DNA: TGTGCCTGGAGTTCCATTTTTGGACAGGTCGGAGGCTACACCTTC. Its translation: CAWSSIFGQVGGYTF.

The CDR3 is CASSVKVGGIQYF. DNA of the CDR3: TGTGCCAGCAGCGTAAAGGTGGGGGGCATTCAGTACTTC. J is TRBJ2-4 and V is TRBV9; a weak D match, TRBD2 (6 bases). V lost 1 base and J 9 bases, leaving 11 bases between the germline ends. There are 13 residues in the CDR3. Per germline, CDR1 SGDLS and CDR2 YYNGEE. The full variable domain, rest sourced from reference TRBV9 and TRBJ2-4, is DSGVTQTPKHLITATGQRVTLRCSPRSGDLSVYWYQQSLDQGLQFLIQYYNGEERAKGNILERFSAQQFPDLHSELNLSSLELGDSALYFCASSVKVGGIQYFGAGTRLSVL.

The rearrangement links TRBV10-3 to TRBJ2-5; the D gene is possibly TRBD1 (6 bases). CDR3 length: 15 residues. Germline V CDR1 and CDR2: ENHRY, SYGVKD. V was shortened by 8 bases and J by 0 bases, with 16 bases between the two germline ends. CDR3 region: CAIATPDSYQETQYF. The CDR3 nucleotides are TGTGCCATCGCTACCCCGGACAGTTACCAAGAGACCCAGTACTTC.

The chain has TRBV4-3 and TRBJ2-6, with D possibly TRBD1 on 6 matching bases. The V and J ends lost 4 bases and 0 bases respectively, with 16 bases between them. The CDR3 sequence is 18 residues long. Germline V gene sequence: CDR1 LGHNA, CDR2 YSLEER. CDR3 in amino acids: CASSRRDTQFSGANVLTF. The CDR3 region has the DNA TGCGCCAGCAGCCGAAGGGACACCCAATTCTCTGGGGCCAACGTCCTGACTTTC.

The chain combines TRBV27 with TRBJ2-7, with 15 positions matching TRBD2. Germline V gene data show CDR1 as MNHEY and CDR2 as SMNVEV (reference sequence). The V and J ends lost 8 bases and 0 bases, in that order; junction bases with no gene match: 14. The CDR3 consists of 19 residues. The CDR3: CASSLDPGLAGGPSYEQYF. CDR3 DNA: TGTGCCAGCTCCCTCGACCCCGGACTAGCGGGAGGGCCCTCCTACGAGCAGTACTTC.

The V and J genes are TRBV2 and TRBJ2-7, with D perhaps TRBD2 (6 bases). The CDR3 runs 12 residues. Germline V gene sequence: CDR1 SNHLY, CDR2 FYNNEI. Trimming stripped 9 bases from V and 7 bases from J, with 16 bases between. The CDR3 nucleotides read TGTGCCAGGGGACGGGGGACGAGTGAGCAGTACTTC. It translates to CARGRGTSEQYF.

This clone turned up a few times. J is TRBJ1-5 and V is TRBV28; the D gene is possibly TRBD1 (6 bases). With 3 bases removed from V and 3 bases from J, the gap between germline ends came to 9 bases. CDR3 length: 14 amino acids. Germline V gene data show CDR1 as MDHEN and CDR2 as SYDVKM. CDR3 protein: CASSFRGYNQPQHF. The CDR3 coding sequence is TGTGCCAGCAGTTTCAGGGGATACAATCAGCCCCAGCATTTT.

The V and J genes are TRBV12-2 and TRBJ2-7; the table gives TRBD2 as D, unverified against the DNA. TRBV12-2 is assigned pseudogene status. CDR3 length: 16 residues. In DNA, the CDR3 is TGTGCAAGTCGCTTAAAACTAGCGGGAGGGCCCCACGAGCAGTACTTC. It encodes CASRLKLAGGPHEQYF.

Remarks on this clone: Other DNA sequences in this sample translate to the same CDR3. The rearrangement uses TRBV29-1 and TRBJ1-2; D is unclear. The CDR3 length is 12 residues. Germline values: CDR1 SQVTM, CDR2 ANQGSEA. V gave up 4 bases and J gave up 0 bases, with 6 bases separating them. The CDR3 sequence is CSVAGANYGYTF. CDR3 sequence (DNA): TGCAGCGTTGCGGGAGCTAACTATGGCTACACCTTC.